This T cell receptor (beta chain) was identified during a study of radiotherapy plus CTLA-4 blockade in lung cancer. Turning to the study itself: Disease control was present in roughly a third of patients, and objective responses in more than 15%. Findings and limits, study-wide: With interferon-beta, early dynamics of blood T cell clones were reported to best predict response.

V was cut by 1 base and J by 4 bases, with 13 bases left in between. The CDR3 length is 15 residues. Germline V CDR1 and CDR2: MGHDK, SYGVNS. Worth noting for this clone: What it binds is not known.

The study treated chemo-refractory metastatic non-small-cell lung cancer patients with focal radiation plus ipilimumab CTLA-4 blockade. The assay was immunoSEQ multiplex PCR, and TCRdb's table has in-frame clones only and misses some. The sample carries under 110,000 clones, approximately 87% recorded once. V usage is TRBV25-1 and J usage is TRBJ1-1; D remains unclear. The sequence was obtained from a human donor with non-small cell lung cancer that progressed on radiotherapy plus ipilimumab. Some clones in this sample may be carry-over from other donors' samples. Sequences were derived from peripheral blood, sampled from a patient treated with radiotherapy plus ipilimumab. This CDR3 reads CASSEFGWMFTEAFF. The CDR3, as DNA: TGTGCCAGCAGTGAATTTGGGTGGATGTTCACTGAAGCTTTCTTT.